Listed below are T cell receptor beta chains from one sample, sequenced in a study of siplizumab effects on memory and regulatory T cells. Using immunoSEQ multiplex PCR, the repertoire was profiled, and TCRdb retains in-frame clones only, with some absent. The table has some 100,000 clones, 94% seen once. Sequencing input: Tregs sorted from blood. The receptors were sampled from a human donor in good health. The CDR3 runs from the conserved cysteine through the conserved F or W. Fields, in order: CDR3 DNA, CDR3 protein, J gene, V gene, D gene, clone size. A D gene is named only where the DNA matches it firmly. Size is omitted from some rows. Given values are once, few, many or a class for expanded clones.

CDR3 DNA: TGCGCCAGCAGCCAAGATTGGGGTTGGGATTACGAGCAGTACTTC
CDR3 protein: CASSQDWGWDYEQYF
J gene: TRBJ2-7
V gene: TRBV4-1
D gene: -
clone size: -

CDR3 DNA: TGCGCCAGCAGCCCAGTAGGGCAGGGTTATGGCGGGGAGCTGTTTTTT
CDR3 protein: CASSPVGQGYGGELFF
J gene: TRBJ2-2
V gene: TRBV5-1
D gene: -
clone size: -

CDR3 DNA: TGCAGCAGCATGGGGACAGAGGGAATCAATGAGCAGTTCTTC
CDR3 protein: CSSMGTEGINEQFF
J gene: TRBJ2-1
V gene: TRBV29-1
D gene: TRBD1
clone size: -

CDR3 DNA: TGTGCCAGCAGTTACTCGACGGGCTCTGGGGCCAACGTCCTGACTTTC
CDR3 protein: CASSYSTGSGANVLTF
J gene: TRBJ2-6
V gene: TRBV6-6
D gene: -
clone size: once

CDR3 DNA: TGTGCCAGCAGCTTTGGGGTTGAGACCCAGTACTTC
CDR3 protein: CASSFGVETQYF
J gene: TRBJ2-5
V gene: TRBV5-4
D gene: -
clone size: -

CDR3 DNA: TGTGCCAGCAGCCTCAGTCCGGGAGGCACAGATACGCAGTATTTT
CDR3 protein: CASSLSPGGTDTQYF
J gene: TRBJ2-3
V gene: TRBV6-5
D gene: -
clone size: -

CDR3 DNA: TGTGCCATCAGTGAGTCGGGAGAGAGGGAGACCCAGTACTTC
CDR3 protein: CAISESGERETQYF
J gene: TRBJ2-5
V gene: TRBV10-3
D gene: -
clone size: -

CDR3 DNA: TGCGCCAGCAGCGGCCGGACTAGCGGGACTCCTATTCAAGAGACCCAGTACTTC
CDR3 protein: CASSGRTSGTPIQETQYF
J gene: TRBJ2-5
V gene: TRBV5-1
D gene: TRBD2
clone size: -

CDR3 DNA: TGTGCCGGCAGTTCGGGTCGCCGGAGGAACTATGGCTACACCTTC
CDR3 protein: CAGSSGRRRNYGYTF
J gene: TRBJ1-2
V gene: TRBV27
D gene: -
clone size: -

CDR3 DNA: TGTGCCACCAGCAGAGGGGTAGCGGGAGGGCCCGGGGAGCTGTTTTTT
CDR3 protein: CATSRGVAGGPGELFF
J gene: TRBJ2-2
V gene: TRBV15
D gene: TRBD2
clone size: once

CDR3 DNA: TGTGCCAGCAGTTACTCAGGGGTGACGTCAGGGGAGCTGTTTTTT
CDR3 protein: CASSYSGVTSGELFF
J gene: TRBJ2-2
V gene: TRBV6-5
D gene: -
clone size: -

CDR3 DNA: TGCAGCGTCCTATCCCCCGTCAACACTGAAGCTTTCTTT
CDR3 protein: CSVLSPVNTEAFF
J gene: TRBJ1-1
V gene: TRBV29-1
D gene: -
clone size: -

CDR3 DNA: TGTGCCAGCTCACCATTTGGGGCAGACCTCTATGGCTACACCTTC
CDR3 protein: CASSPFGADLYGYTF
J gene: TRBJ1-2
V gene: TRBV18
D gene: -
clone size: -

CDR3 DNA: TGCAGTGCTTATTGGCCGGATACGCAGTATTTT
CDR3 protein: CSAYWPDTQYF
J gene: TRBJ2-3
V gene: TRBV20-1
D gene: -
clone size: -

CDR3 DNA: TGTGCCAGCAGTTTATTTTGGGGGAGGGGCCCGAGCTACGAGCAGTACTTC
CDR3 protein: CASSLFWGRGPSYEQYF
J gene: TRBJ2-7
V gene: TRBV27
D gene: TRBD2
clone size: -

CDR3 DNA: TGTGCCAGCAGCTTAATCCCCCAAGAGACCCAGTACTTC
CDR3 protein: CASSLIPQETQYF
J gene: TRBJ2-5
V gene: TRBV7-3
D gene: -
clone size: -

CDR3 DNA: TGCGCCAGACAGATCCTAAACATTCAGTACTTC
CDR3 protein: CARQILNIQYF
J gene: TRBJ2-4
V gene: TRBV5-1
D gene: -
clone size: -

CDR3 DNA: TGTGCCATCAGCCCGGGGGGCGGGAGTAGGGAGACCCAGTACTTC
CDR3 protein: CAISPGGGSRETQYF
J gene: TRBJ2-5
V gene: TRBV10-3
D gene: -
clone size: -

CDR3 DNA: TGTGCCAGCAGTTACTCGTCAGGGTTCGTGAACTACGAGCAGTACTTC
CDR3 protein: CASSYSSGFVNYEQYF
J gene: TRBJ2-7
V gene: TRBV6-5
D gene: -
clone size: once

CDR3 DNA: TGTGCCAGCAGCTTAAGACTAGCGACGAGCACAGATACGCAGTATTTT
CDR3 protein: CASSLRLATSTDTQYF
J gene: TRBJ2-3
V gene: TRBV7-8
D gene: TRBD2
clone size: -

CDR3 DNA: TGTGCCAGCAGCGTAGACAGTCCCGGGGGCCCTGGGGCCAACGTCCTGACTTTC
CDR3 protein: CASSVDSPGGPGANVLTF
J gene: TRBJ2-6
V gene: TRBV9
D gene: -
clone size: -

CDR3 DNA: TGTGCCAGCTCACCTCCGGGACAAGAGACCCAGTACTTC
CDR3 protein: CASSPPGQETQYF
J gene: TRBJ2-5
V gene: TRBV18
D gene: -
clone size: -

CDR3 DNA: TGTGCCAGCAGTCCCTCTTGGACAGGCGGAATTTACACCTTC
CDR3 protein: CASSPSWTGGIYTF
J gene: TRBJ1-2
V gene: TRBV6-1
D gene: TRBD1
clone size: -

CDR3 DNA: TGTGCCACCAGCGTCCGACAGGGGTTCCACTGGGGCACAGATACGCAGTATTTT
CDR3 protein: CATSVRQGFHWGTDTQYF
J gene: TRBJ2-3
V gene: TRBV15
D gene: TRBD1
clone size: once

CDR3 DNA: TGTGCCAGCAGCGTAACTAGCGGGAGGGGGGAGACCCAGTACTTC
CDR3 protein: CASSVTSGRGETQYF
J gene: TRBJ2-5
V gene: TRBV9
D gene: TRBD2
clone size: once

CDR3 DNA: TGTGCCAGCAGCTCAGGGTTGACTGAAGCTTTCTTT
CDR3 protein: CASSSGLTEAFF
J gene: TRBJ1-1
V gene: TRBV7-2
D gene: -
clone size: -

CDR3 DNA: TGTGCCAGCAGTTTATGGACAGGGGGAGCTTTCTTT
CDR3 protein: CASSLWTGGAFF
J gene: TRBJ1-1
V gene: TRBV28
D gene: TRBD1
clone size: -

CDR3 DNA: TGTGCCACCAGCAGAGATGGGGGCCCAGTCCAGAGGTATGGCTACACCTTC
CDR3 protein: CATSRDGGPVQRYGYTF
J gene: TRBJ1-2
V gene: TRBV15
D gene: -
clone size: -

CDR3 DNA: TGTGCCAGCAGCCAAGATAGGGGGACAGCGGTGGGAAACACCATATATTTT
CDR3 protein: CASSQDRGTAVGNTIYF
J gene: TRBJ1-3
V gene: TRBV14
D gene: TRBD1
clone size: -

CDR3 DNA: TGTGCCAGCAGTGGATTAACAGGCTACTCGGAGCAGTACTTC
CDR3 protein: CASSGLTGYSEQYF
J gene: TRBJ2-7
V gene: TRBV6-1
D gene: -
clone size: once

CDR3 DNA: TGCGCCAGCAGCCAATTTAGAGGAGAGACCCAGTACTTC
CDR3 protein: CASSQFRGETQYF
J gene: TRBJ2-5
V gene: TRBV4-1
D gene: -
clone size: -

CDR3 DNA: TGCGCCAGCAGCTCAGGGTTGGGGTTTACTGAAGCTTTCTTT
CDR3 protein: CASSSGLGFTEAFF
J gene: TRBJ1-1
V gene: TRBV5-1
D gene: -
clone size: -

CDR3 DNA: TGCGCCAGCAGCTTCCCACACCCTAGACTAGCCGGCGTGTACACCGGGGAGCTGTTTTTT
CDR3 protein: CASSFPHPRLAGVYTGELFF
J gene: TRBJ2-2
V gene: TRBV5-1
D gene: TRBD2
clone size: -

CDR3 DNA: TGCGCCAGCAGCCTCTCAGGGGGATCGAACACCGGGGAGCTGTTTTTT
CDR3 protein: CASSLSGGSNTGELFF
J gene: TRBJ2-2
V gene: TRBV5-1
D gene: TRBD1
clone size: -

CDR3 DNA: TGTGCCAGCAGCTTAATGGGGGGTGGCTACACCTTC
CDR3 protein: CASSLMGGGYTF
J gene: TRBJ1-2
V gene: TRBV2
D gene: -
clone size: few

CDR3 DNA: TGCGCCAGCAGCTTGGCCGGGGGGAGAAGGGGCACGCAGTATTTT
CDR3 protein: CASSLAGGRRGTQYF
J gene: TRBJ2-3
V gene: TRBV5-1
D gene: TRBD2
clone size: -

CDR3 DNA: TGTGCCAGCAGGCGACTAGCGGGAGGAGTTCAAGAGACCCAGTACTTC
CDR3 protein: CASRRLAGGVQETQYF
J gene: TRBJ2-5
V gene: TRBV2
D gene: TRBD2
clone size: -

CDR3 DNA: TGCGCCAGCAGCCAAGATCGGGCGAAAACAGATACGCAGTATTTT
CDR3 protein: CASSQDRAKTDTQYF
J gene: TRBJ2-3
V gene: TRBV4-1
D gene: -
clone size: once

CDR3 DNA: TGTGCCAGCAGTCTTCTAGGGAGGGGAGCTAACTATGGCTACACCTTC
CDR3 protein: CASSLLGRGANYGYTF
J gene: TRBJ1-2
V gene: TRBV27
D gene: -
clone size: -

CDR3 DNA: TGTGCCAGCAGCCAATATACTACAGGGCGGGGGCGAGAGACCCAGTACTTC
CDR3 protein: CASSQYTTGRGRETQYF
J gene: TRBJ2-5
V gene: TRBV5-4
D gene: -
clone size: -

CDR3 DNA: TGCGCCAGCAGCTTCGTCGCTAGCGGTTTAAAAGAGACCCAGTACTTC
CDR3 protein: CASSFVASGLKETQYF
J gene: TRBJ2-5
V gene: TRBV5-1
D gene: TRBD2
clone size: -

CDR3 DNA: TGTGCCAGCAGGGCCTCGGGCAGCTATGGCTACACCTTC
CDR3 protein: CASRASGSYGYTF
J gene: TRBJ1-2
V gene: TRBV27
D gene: -
clone size: -

CDR3 DNA: TGTGCCAGCAGCTTAGTAGGACAGGGGGCTTACGAGCAGTACTTC
CDR3 protein: CASSLVGQGAYEQYF
J gene: TRBJ2-7
V gene: TRBV7-2
D gene: TRBD1
clone size: -

CDR3 DNA: TGTGCCAGCTCACCACCCCTACGGGCTGAAGCTTTCTTT
CDR3 protein: CASSPPLRAEAFF
J gene: TRBJ1-1
V gene: TRBV18
D gene: -
clone size: -

CDR3 DNA: TGTGCCAGTAGTCAGGACAGGGGGGTACAGCCCCAGCATTTT
CDR3 protein: CASSQDRGVQPQHF
J gene: TRBJ1-5
V gene: TRBV19
D gene: TRBD1
clone size: once

CDR3 DNA: TGTGCCAGCAGCCAAGCGGCCCGAGATACGCAGTATTTT
CDR3 protein: CASSQAARDTQYF
J gene: TRBJ2-3
V gene: TRBV7-3
D gene: -
clone size: -

CDR3 DNA: TGTGCCAGCAGCTTTCAGGGGACGAACACTGAAGCTTTCTTT
CDR3 protein: CASSFQGTNTEAFF
J gene: TRBJ1-1
V gene: TRBV19
D gene: -
clone size: -

CDR3 DNA: TGCGCCAGCAGCTTGGATCCGGGTCGAAGCACTGAAGCTTTCTTT
CDR3 protein: CASSLDPGRSTEAFF
J gene: TRBJ1-1
V gene: TRBV5-1
D gene: -
clone size: -

CDR3 DNA: TGTGCCAGCAGTTTATATACGGCTAGCAATCAGCCCCAGCATTTT
CDR3 protein: CASSLYTASNQPQHF
J gene: TRBJ1-5
V gene: TRBV28
D gene: -
clone size: once

CDR3 DNA: TGTGCCAGCAGTTTATCCCCCAGAATATTAAAAGTCAATGAGCAGTTCTTC
CDR3 protein: CASSLSPRILKVNEQFF
J gene: TRBJ2-1
V gene: TRBV28
D gene: -
clone size: once

CDR3 DNA: TGTGCCAGTAGTATTTGGTCGGGGAGGGATCAGCCCCAGCATTTT
CDR3 protein: CASSIWSGRDQPQHF
J gene: TRBJ1-5
V gene: TRBV19
D gene: -
clone size: few

CDR3 DNA: TGTGCCAGCAGTGAGTTTGGGGGGCCCACTAATGAAGCTTTCTTT
CDR3 protein: CASSEFGGPTNEAFF
J gene: TRBJ1-1
V gene: TRBV2
D gene: -
clone size: -

CDR3 DNA: TGCGCCAGCAGCGGAGCGACAGGGGGGGCTTGGGAGCAGTACTTC
CDR3 protein: CASSGATGGAWEQYF
J gene: TRBJ2-7
V gene: TRBV5-1
D gene: TRBD1
clone size: -

CDR3 DNA: TGTGCCAGCAGCTTAAAGGTGGGGCGAAGTAGGGGCGAGCAGTACTTC
CDR3 protein: CASSLKVGRSRGEQYF
J gene: TRBJ2-7
V gene: TRBV7-9
D gene: -
clone size: -

CDR3 DNA: TGTGCCAGCTCACCCTCACTAGCGGTCTCCGACGAGCAGTACTTC
CDR3 protein: CASSPSLAVSDEQYF
J gene: TRBJ2-7
V gene: TRBV18
D gene: TRBD2
clone size: -